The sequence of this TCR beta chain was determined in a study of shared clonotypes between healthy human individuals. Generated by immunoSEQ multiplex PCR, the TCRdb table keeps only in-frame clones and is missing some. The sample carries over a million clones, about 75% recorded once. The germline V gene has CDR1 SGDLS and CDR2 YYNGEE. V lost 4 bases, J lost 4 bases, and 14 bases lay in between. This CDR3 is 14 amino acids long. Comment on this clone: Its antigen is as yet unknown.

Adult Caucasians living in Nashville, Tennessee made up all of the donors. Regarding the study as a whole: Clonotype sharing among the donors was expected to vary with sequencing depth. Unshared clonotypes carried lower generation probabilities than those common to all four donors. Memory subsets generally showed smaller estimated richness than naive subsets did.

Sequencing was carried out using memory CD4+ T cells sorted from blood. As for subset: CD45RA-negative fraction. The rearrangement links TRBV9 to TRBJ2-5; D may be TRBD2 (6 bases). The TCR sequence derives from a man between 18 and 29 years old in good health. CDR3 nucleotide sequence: TGTGCCAGCAGCCCCCGACTAGGTTCAGAGACCCAGTACTTC. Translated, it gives CASSPRLGSETQYF. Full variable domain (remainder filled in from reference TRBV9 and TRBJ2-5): DSGVTQTPKHLITATGQRVTLRCSPRSGDLSVYWYQQSLDQGLQFLIQYYNGEERAKGNILERFSAQQFPDLHSELNLSSLELGDSALYFCASSPRLGSETQYFGPGTRLLVL.